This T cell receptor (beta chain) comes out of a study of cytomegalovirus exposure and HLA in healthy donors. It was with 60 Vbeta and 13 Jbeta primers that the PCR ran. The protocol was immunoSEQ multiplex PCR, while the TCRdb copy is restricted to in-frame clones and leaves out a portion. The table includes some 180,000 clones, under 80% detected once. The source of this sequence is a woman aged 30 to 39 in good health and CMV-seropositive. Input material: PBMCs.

This CDR3 reads CASSLGRGYSPLHF. The CDR3 coding sequence is TGTGCCAGCAGCTTGGGACGGGGATATTCACCCCTCCACTTT. The chain joins TRBV5-4 to TRBJ1-6; D is uncertain. V lost 0 bases and J lost 8, with 9 bases in between. There are 14 residues in the CDR3. CDR1 is SGHNT, CDR2 YYREEE, per germline (reference sequence).